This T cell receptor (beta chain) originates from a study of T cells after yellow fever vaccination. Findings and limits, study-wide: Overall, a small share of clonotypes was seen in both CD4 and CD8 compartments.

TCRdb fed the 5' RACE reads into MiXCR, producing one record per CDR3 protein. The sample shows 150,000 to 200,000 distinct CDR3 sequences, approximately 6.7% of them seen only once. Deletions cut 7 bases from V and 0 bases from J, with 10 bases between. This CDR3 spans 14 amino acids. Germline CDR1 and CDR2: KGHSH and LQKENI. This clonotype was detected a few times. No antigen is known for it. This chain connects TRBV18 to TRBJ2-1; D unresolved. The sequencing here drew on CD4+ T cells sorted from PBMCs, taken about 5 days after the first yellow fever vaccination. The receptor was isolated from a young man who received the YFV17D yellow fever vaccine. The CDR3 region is CASCPPSSYNEQFF. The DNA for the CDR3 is TGTGCCAGCTGTCCCCCCAGCTCCTACAATGAGCAGTTCTTC.